Sequencing of this T cell receptor (beta chain) was carried out in a study of radiotherapy plus CTLA-4 blockade in lung cancer. Study overall: An objective response was seen in 18% of patients, and disease control in 31%.

The germline V and J ends were trimmed by 6 bases and 1 base, with 14 bases remaining between them. CDR3 length: 15 residues. Germline assignment: CDR1 MNHNS and CDR2 SASEGT. Some clones are missing from TCRdb's copy, which holds only in-frame ones; the method was immunoSEQ multiplex PCR. The sample gives more than 90,000 clones, about 91% of which show up once; more than 4.5% is in the top ten. The sample was peripheral blood, taken from a patient treated with radiotherapy plus ipilimumab. The V call is TRBV6-1, the J call TRBJ2-3; D gene uncertain. This TCR was sampled from a human donor with non-small cell lung cancer that progressed on radiotherapy plus ipilimumab. CDR3 amino acids: CASSPTYPRTDTQYF. The CDR3 region has the DNA TGTGCCAGCAGCCCTACCTACCCCCGCACAGATACGCAGTATTTT.